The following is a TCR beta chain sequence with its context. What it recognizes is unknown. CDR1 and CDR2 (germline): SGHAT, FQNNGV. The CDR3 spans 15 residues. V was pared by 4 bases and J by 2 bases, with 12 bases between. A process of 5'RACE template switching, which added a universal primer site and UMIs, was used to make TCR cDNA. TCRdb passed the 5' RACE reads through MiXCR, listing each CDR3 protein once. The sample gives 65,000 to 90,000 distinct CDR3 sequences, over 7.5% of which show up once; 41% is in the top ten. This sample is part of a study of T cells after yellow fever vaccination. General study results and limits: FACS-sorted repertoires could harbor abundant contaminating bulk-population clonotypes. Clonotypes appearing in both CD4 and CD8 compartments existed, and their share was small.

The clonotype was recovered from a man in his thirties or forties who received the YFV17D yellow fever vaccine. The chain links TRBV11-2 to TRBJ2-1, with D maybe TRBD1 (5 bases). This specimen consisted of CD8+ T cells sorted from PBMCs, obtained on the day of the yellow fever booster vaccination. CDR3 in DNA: TGTGCCAGCAGCTCGACAGTGTATCCCTACAATGAGCAGTTCTTC. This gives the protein CASSSTVYPYNEQFF. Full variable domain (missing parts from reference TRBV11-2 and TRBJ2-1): EAGVAQSPRYKIIEKRQSVAFWCNPISGHATLYWYQQILGQGPKLLIQFQNNGVVDDSQLPKDRFSAERLKGVDSTLKIQPAKLEDSAVYLCASSSTVYPYNEQFFGPGTRLTVL.